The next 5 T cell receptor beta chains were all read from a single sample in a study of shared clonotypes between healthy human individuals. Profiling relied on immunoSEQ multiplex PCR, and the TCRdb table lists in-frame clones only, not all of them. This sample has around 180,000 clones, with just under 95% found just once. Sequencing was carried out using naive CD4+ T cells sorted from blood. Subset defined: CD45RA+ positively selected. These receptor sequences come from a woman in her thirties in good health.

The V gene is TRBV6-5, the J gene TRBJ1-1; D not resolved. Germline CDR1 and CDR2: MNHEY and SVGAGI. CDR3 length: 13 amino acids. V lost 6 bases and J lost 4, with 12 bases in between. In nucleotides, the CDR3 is TGTGCCAGCAGGCTAACGGGAAGCACTGAAGCTTTCTTT. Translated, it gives CASRLTGSTEAFF.

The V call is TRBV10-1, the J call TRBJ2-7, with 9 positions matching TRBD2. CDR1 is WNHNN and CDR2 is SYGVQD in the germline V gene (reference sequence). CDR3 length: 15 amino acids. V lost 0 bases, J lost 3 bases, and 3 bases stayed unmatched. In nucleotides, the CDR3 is TGCGCCAGCAGTGAGTCTAGCGGGGGCAACTACGAGCAGTACTTC. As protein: CASSESSGGNYEQYF.

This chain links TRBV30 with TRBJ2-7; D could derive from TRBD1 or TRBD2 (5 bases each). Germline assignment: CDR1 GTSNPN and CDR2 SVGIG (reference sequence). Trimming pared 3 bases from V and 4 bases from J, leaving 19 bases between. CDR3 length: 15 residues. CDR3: CAWRYLGRGPYEQYF. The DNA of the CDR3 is TGTGCCTGGAGGTATTTAGGACGGGGACCGTACGAGCAGTACTTC.

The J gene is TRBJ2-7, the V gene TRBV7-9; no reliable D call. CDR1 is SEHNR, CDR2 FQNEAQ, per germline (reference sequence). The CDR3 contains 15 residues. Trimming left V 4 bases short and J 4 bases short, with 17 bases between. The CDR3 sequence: CASSSTPGGVYEQYF. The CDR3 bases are TGTGCCAGCAGCTCCACCCCAGGCGGCGTTTACGAGCAGTACTTC.

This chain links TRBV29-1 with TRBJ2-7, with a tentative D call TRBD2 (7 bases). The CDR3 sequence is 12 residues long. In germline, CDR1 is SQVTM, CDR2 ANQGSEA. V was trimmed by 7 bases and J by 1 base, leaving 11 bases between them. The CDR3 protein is CSARGGSYEQYF. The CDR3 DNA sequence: TGCAGCGCGAGGGGGGGATCCTACGAGCAGTACTTC.